A single sample is the source of the 7 T cell receptor beta chains below, sequenced in a study of beta chain features in type 1 diabetes. Since all of the isolated RNA was reverse transcribed, expressed TCRB transcripts were what got sequenced. Produced via immunoSEQ multiplex PCR; TCRdb's table is partial and in-frame only. The data hold approximately 200,000 clones, with roughly 9.6% observed a single time. Sequencing was done on a sample of naive CD4+ T cells from blood. All receptors derive from a woman aged 18-29 years in good health.

The chain is built from TRBV7-7 and TRBJ2-1, with TRBD2 matching 11 bases. The V segment lost 1 base and the J segment 8 bases; nucleotides outside the gene matches: 4. This CDR3 comprises 15 residues. Germline CDR1 SSHAT, CDR2 FNYEAQ (reference sequence). The CDR3 bases are TGTGCCAGCAGCTTAGAACTAGCGGGAGCCCATGAGCAGTTCTTC. Protein sequence: CASSLELAGAHEQFF.

V and J are TRBV18 and TRBJ1-4; 9 nucleotides match TRBD1. The CDR3 is 17 amino acids. V shed 3 bases, J shed 5 bases, and the junction held 10 bases outside the gene matches. Looked up from germline, CDR1 is KGHSH and CDR2 is LQKENI. CDR3 DNA: TGTGCCAGCTCACCCCTGTCGAACAGGGGGCTGAATGAAAAACTGTTTTTT. This gives the protein CASSPLSNRGLNEKLFF.

This clone came up a few times. The chain combines TRBV18 with TRBJ1-3; TRBD1 aligns across 7 bases. The junction had 2 bases not matched to a gene; V was cut back by 0 bases and J by 0 bases. CDR1 and CDR2 from the germline V gene are KGHSH and LQKENI. The CDR3 totals 16 residues. DNA of the CDR3: TGTGCCAGCTCACCACCGGGACAGCCCTCTGGAAACACCATATATTTT. It specifies CASSPPGQPSGNTIYF.

This clone was seen a handful of times. V and J are TRBV6-4 and TRBJ2-1; TRBD2 aligns across 12 bases. The germline gives CDR1 MRHNA, CDR2 SNTAGT. Unmatched junction bases numbered 2, after V lost 4 bases and J lost 10 bases. The CDR3 extends over 13 amino acids. The CDR3 spells CASSGTSGREQFF. The CDR3 DNA reads as TGTGCCAGCAGTGGCACTAGCGGGAGGGAGCAGTTCTTC.

V usage is TRBV5-4 and J usage is TRBJ1-5; TRBD1 matches at 9 bases. This CDR3 is built from 13 residues. Germline CDR1 and CDR2: SGHNT and YYREEE (reference sequence). V lost 3 bases, J lost 6 bases, and 1 base stayed unmatched. The CDR3 nucleotides read TGTGCCAGCAGCTCGGGACAGGGTCAGCCCCAGCATTTT. Encoded protein: CASSSGQGQPQHF.

There are a few counts of this clone. This sequence joins TRBV7-9 and TRBJ1-2; 7 nucleotides agree with TRBD1. The CDR3 runs to 14 residues. V lost 1 base to trimming and J lost 6 bases; unmatched junction nucleotides: 5. Per germline, CDR1 SEHNR and CDR2 FQNEAQ (reference sequence). The CDR3 is CASSLVQGENGYTF. CDR3 bases: TGTGCCAGCAGCTTAGTTCAGGGGGAGAATGGCTACACCTTC.

This clone showed up many times. V usage is TRBV25-1 and J usage is TRBJ2-7, with unresolved D. The CDR3 totals 13 residues. Germline lookup yields CDR1 MGHDK and CDR2 SYGVNS. The V end was cut by 3 bases, the J end by 2 bases, with 8 bases between. The CDR3 DNA sequence: TGTGCCAGCAGTGAGGTCTACCCCTACGAGCAGTACTTC. It yields the protein CASSEVYPYEQYF.